This T cell receptor beta chain was identified in a study of T cell responses to AZD1222 COVID-19 vaccine. TCRdb keeps only in-frame clones here, not all; method: immunoSEQ multiplex PCR. The sample has approximately 100,000 clones, about 90% seen once; the top ten hold over 2%. Germline-derived CDR1 and CDR2 are GTSNPN and SVGIG (reference sequence). V gave up 5 bases and J gave up 2 bases; unmatched junction bases: 0. The CDR3 runs to 11 residues. This clone was observed once. The source was peripheral blood, collected 28 days after the second AZD1222 dose. The sequence was collected from an adult who received the AZD1222 COVID-19 vaccine. The chain joins TRBV30 to TRBJ2-7, with 7 bases that match TRBD1. In nucleotides, the CDR3 is TGTGCCTGGGACAGGGCCTACGAGCAGTACTTC. It translates to CAWDRAYEQYF.